The TCR beta chain described here comes from a study of blood T cell repertoires in COVID-19. Across the study: Material from acute and convalescent COVID-19 was sourced from the United States, Italy and Spain. Nucleic acid was either cDNA or gDNA, and it came from T cells, B-cell-depleted T cells, or PBMCs.

The table came from immunoSEQ multiplex PCR; TCRdb's copy has only in-frame clones and leaves some out. The profile shows 95,000 to 150,000 clones, roughly 72% of them singletons. The length of the CDR3 is 15 residues. Germline trimming cut 5 bases from V and 2 bases from J; bases unmatched to any gene: 4. Germline V lookup: CDR1 SGHTA, CDR2 FQGTGA. This sequence was found in a man aged 55 to 70 with acute or convalescent COVID-19. This chain connects TRBV7-3 to TRBJ2-7, with 12 bases aligning to TRBD2. The source material was peripheral blood. DNA of the CDR3: TGTGCCAGCAGCCTGACTAGCGGGGGCACCTACGAGCAGTACTTC. Protein: CASSLTSGGTYEQYF.